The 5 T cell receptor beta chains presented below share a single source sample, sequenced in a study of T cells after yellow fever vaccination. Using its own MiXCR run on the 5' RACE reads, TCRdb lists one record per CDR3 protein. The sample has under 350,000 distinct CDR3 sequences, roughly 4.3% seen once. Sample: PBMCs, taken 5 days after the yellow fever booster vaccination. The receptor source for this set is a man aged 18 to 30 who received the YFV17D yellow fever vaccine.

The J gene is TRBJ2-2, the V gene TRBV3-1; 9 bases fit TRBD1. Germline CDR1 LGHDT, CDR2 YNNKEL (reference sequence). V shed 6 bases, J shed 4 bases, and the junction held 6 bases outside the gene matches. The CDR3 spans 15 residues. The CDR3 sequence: CASRPGTGSTGELFF. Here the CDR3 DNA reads TGTGCCAGCAGACCCGGGACAGGGAGCACCGGGGAGCTGTTTTTT.

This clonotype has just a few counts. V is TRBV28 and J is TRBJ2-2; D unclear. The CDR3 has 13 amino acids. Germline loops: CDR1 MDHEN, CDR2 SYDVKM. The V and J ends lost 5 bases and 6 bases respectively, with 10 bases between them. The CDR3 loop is CASSGIGPGELFF. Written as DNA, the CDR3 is TGTGCCAGCAGTGGGATCGGTCCCGGGGAGCTGTTTTTT.

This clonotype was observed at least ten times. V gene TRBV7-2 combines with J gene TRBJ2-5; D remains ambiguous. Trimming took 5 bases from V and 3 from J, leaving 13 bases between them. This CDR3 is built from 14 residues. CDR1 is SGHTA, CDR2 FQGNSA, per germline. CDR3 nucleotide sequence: TGTGCCAGCAGCCCACAGAGTGGGGAAGAGACCCAGTACTTC. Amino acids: CASSPQSGEETQYF.

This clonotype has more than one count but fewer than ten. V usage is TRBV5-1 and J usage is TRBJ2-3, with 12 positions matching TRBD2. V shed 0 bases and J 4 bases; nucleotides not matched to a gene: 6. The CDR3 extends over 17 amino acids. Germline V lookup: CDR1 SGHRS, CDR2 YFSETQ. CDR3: CASSLAPSGGGADTQYF. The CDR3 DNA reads TGCGCCAGCAGCTTGGCCCCTAGCGGGGGGGGAGCAGATACGCAGTATTTT.

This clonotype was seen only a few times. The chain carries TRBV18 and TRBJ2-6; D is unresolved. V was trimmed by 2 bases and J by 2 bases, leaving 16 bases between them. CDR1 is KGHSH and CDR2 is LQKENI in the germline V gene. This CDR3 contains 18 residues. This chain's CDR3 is CASSPNSLEVAGANVLTF. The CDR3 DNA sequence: TGTGCCAGCTCACCAAACAGTTTAGAGGTGGCTGGGGCCAACGTCCTGACTTTC.